This TCR beta chain was identified in a study of blood T cell repertoires in COVID-19. As for the study in general: Material from acute and convalescent COVID-19 was sourced from the United States, Italy and Spain.

The V and J ends lost 0 bases and 5 bases respectively, with 19 bases between them. This CDR3 contains 16 residues. Germline V CDR1 and CDR2: GTSNPN, SVGIG (reference sequence). In the authors' workflow: Reference gene primer amplification yielded estimated nucleated cell counts. The table came from immunoSEQ multiplex PCR; TCRdb's copy has only in-frame clones and leaves some out. From that table come the V and J calls and clone size; the DNA was used to work out D and trimming. This repertoire shows fewer than 200,000 clones, 82% found once; its top ten account for more than 7.5%. This TCR was sampled from a woman between 65 and 79 years old with acute or convalescent COVID-19. This rearrangement joins TRBV30 to TRBJ1-2, with TRBD1 as a possible D gene (5 bases). Material for sequencing was peripheral blood. CDR3 residues: CAWSVQDPSMGYGYTF. The CDR3 DNA reads TGTGCCTGGAGTGTACAGGACCCCTCGATGGGGTATGGCTACACCTTC.